This note documents a single TCR beta chain sequence. Its antigen is not identified. The TRB cDNA libraries were prepared by 5' RACE with UMI labels. TCRdb reanalyzed the 5' RACE reads, giving one entry per CDR3 protein sequence and no DNA. Listed are tens of thousands of distinct CDR3 sequences; around 1% falls within the top ten. Germline assignment: CDR1 SEHNR and CDR2 FQNEAQ (reference sequence). The CDR3 spans 13 residues. These data belong to a study of CXCR3-negative and CXCR3-positive naive CD8 T cells. Regarding the study as a whole: Similar levels of surface CD5 were seen between naive subsets; TCR strength was inferred from TRB CDR3 properties. Relative to CXCR3-negative naive cells, CXCR3-positive naive cells had more hydrophobic TRB CDR3s. Both naive subsets, CXCR3-negative and CXCR3-positive, displayed similar TRBV-TRBJ usage, unlike memory cells.

Naive CD8+ T cells showed CD45RO-CCR7+CD27+CD95-. The chain has TRBV7-9 and TRBJ2-7; no DNA is available, so the TRBD1 call from TCRdb remains unchecked. This sequence was found in a human donor in good health. Some clones in this sample may be carry-over from other donors' samples. Sequenced material: naive CXCR3- CD8+ T cells from blood. As to subset: CD45RO-CCR7+CD27+CD95- naive CD8+ T cells lacking CXCR3 (TNR3-). The CDR3 sequence is CASSSRDGYEQYF. Full variable domain (remainder filled in from reference TRBV7-9 and TRBJ2-7): DTGVSQNPRHKITKRGQNVTFRCDPISEHNRLYWYRQTLGQGPEFLTYFQNEAQLEKSRLLSDRFSAERPKGSFSTLEIQRTEQGDSAMYLCASSSRDGYEQYFGPGTRLTVT.